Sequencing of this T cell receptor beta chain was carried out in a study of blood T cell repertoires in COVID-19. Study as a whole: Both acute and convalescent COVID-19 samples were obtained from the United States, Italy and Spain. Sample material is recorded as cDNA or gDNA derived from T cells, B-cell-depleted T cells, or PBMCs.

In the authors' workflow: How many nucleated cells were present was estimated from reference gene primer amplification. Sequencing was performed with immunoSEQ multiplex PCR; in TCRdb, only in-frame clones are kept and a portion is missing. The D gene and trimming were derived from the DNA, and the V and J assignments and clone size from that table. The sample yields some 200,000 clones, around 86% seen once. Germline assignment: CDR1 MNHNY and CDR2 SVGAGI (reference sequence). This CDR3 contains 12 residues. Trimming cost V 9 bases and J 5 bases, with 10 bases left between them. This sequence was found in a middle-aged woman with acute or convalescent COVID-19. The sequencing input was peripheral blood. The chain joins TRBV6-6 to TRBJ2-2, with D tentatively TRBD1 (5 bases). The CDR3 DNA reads TGTGCCAGTACCAAGGGGACCGGGGAGCTGTTTTTT. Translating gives CASTKGTGELFF.